This TCR beta chain is drawn from a study of T-cell reconstitution after alpha-beta-depleted transplantation in children. The sample holds many counts of this clonotype. What it binds is not known. Preparing the TCRbeta library involved the use of unique molecular identifiers. Each CDR3 protein is one row after TCRdb ran MiXCR on the PCR reads. The table shows 450,000 to 600,000 distinct CDR3 sequences, with roughly a tenth occurring only once. Findings and caveats of the study: Several hundred rapidly expanded clones from non-depleted graft cells reportedly supplied alpha-beta T cells about two months post-transplant. Recipient T cells and thymic progenitors that survived gave rise to the high TCRbeta diversity observed at day 60 in some patients. Newly produced T cells mostly accounted for T-cell counts and diversity one year post-transplant.

The CDR3 runs 15 residues. The germline V gene encodes CDR1 LGHNA and CDR2 YNFKEQ. Germline trimming cut 3 bases from V and 7 bases from J; bases unmatched to any gene: 9. The source of this sequence is a child aged 2 to 10 with inherited bone marrow failure, due to receive a stem cell transplant. The chain links TRBV4-2 to TRBJ2-4; 7 bases map to TRBD1. The sample was PBMCs, taken before TCRalphabeta/CD19-depleted stem cell transplant. CDR3 sequence (DNA): TGTGCCAGCAGCCATCTAACAGGGGAAGAGAACATTCAGTACTTC. Translating it yields CASSHLTGEENIQYF.